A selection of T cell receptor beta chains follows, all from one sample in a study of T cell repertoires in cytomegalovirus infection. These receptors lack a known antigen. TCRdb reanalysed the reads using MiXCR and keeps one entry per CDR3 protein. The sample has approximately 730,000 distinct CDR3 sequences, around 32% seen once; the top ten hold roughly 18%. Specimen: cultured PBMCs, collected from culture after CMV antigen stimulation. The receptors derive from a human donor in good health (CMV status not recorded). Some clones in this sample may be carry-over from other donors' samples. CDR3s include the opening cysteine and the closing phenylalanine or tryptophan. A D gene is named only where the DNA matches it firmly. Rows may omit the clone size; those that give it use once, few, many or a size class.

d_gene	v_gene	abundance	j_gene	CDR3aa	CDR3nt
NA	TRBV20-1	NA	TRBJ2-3	CSAWKNTDTQYF	TGCAGTGCTTGGAAGAACACAGATACGCAGTATTTT
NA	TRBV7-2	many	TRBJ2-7	CASSLVRGDYEQYF	TGTGCCAGCAGCTTAGTTAGGGGAGACTACGAGCAGTACTTC
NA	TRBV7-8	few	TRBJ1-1	CASSLQYGAGAEAFF	TGTGCCAGCAGCTTACAATATGGGGCCGGGGCTGAAGCTTTCTTT
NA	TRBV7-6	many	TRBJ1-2	CASSPSGSKNGYTF	TGTGCCAGCAGCCCGTCGGGCAGCAAGAATGGCTACACCTTC
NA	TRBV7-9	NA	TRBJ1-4	CASSAYSGEKLFF	TGTGCCAGCAGCGCCTACAGTGGAGAAAAACTGTTTTTT
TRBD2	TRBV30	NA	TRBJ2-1	CAWNSGSIDEQFF	TGTGCCTGGAATAGCGGGAGCATCGATGAGCAGTTCTTC
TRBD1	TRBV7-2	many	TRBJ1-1	CASSYAGQGITEAFF	TGTGCCAGCAGCTACGCGGGACAGGGCATCACTGAAGCTTTCTTT
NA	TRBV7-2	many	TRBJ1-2	CASSLVGTGGYGYTF	TGTGCCAGCAGCTTAGTCGGTACGGGAGGCTATGGCTACACCTTC
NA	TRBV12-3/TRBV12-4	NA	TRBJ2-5	CASSFGRQTQYF	TGTGCCAGCAGTTTTGGCCGCCAGACCCAGTACTTC
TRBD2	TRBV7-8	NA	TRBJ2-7	CASSYLAGGYLSEQYF	TGTGCCAGCAGCTACTTAGCGGGAGGGTACCTAAGCGAGCAGTACTTC
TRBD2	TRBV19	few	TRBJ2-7	CASSIASTGTTYEQYF	TGTGCCAGTAGTATAGCCTCGACCGGGACTACCTACGAGCAGTACTTC
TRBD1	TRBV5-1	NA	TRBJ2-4	CASSLRTGALAKNIQYF	TGCGCCAGCAGCTTACGGACAGGGGCACTAGCCAAAAACATTCAGTACTTC
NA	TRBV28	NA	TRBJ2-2	CASSFLAGASVTGELFF	TGTGCCAGCAGTTTCCTCGCGGGGGCCTCGGTAACCGGGGAGCTGTTTTTT
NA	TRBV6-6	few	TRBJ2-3	CASSYFQGGSDTQYF	TGTGCCAGCAGTTACTTCCAAGGGGGTTCGGATACGCAGTATTTT
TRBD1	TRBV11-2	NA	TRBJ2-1	CASSLGIGTGGLRSYNEQFF	TGTGCCAGCAGCTTAGGTATTGGGACAGGGGGCTTACGCTCCTACAATGAGCAGTTCTTC
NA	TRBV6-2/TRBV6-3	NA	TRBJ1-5	CASRNRLEDQPQHF	TGTGCCAGCAGGAATAGGTTAGAGGATCAGCCCCAGCATTTT
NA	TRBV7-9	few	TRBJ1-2	CASSHPFGPGPVYGYTF	TGTGCCAGCAGCCATCCCTTTGGGCCGGGGCCCGTCTATGGCTACACCTTC
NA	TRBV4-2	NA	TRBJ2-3	CASSQVPGTQTDTQYF	TGTGCCAGCAGCCAAGTCCCCGGGACGCAAACAGATACGCAGTATTTT
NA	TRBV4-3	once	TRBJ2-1	CASSRTPRQDEYNEQFF	TGCGCCAGCAGCCGTACGCCCCGTCAGGACGAGTACAATGAGCAGTTCTTC
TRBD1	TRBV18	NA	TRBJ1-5	CASSQGTGIDQPQHF	TGTGCCAGCTCCCAAGGGACAGGGATAGATCAGCCCCAGCATTTT
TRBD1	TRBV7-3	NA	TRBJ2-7	CASSTEGARYEQYF	TGTGCCAGCAGCACCGAGGGGGCGCGTTATGAGCAGTACTTC
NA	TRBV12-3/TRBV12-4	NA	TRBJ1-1	CASSTVNTEAFF	TGTGCCAGCAGCACGGTTAACACTGAAGCTTTCTTT